The 30 T cell receptor beta chains in this list originate from one sample, sequenced in a study of blood T cell repertoires in COVID-19. Sequenced by immunoSEQ multiplex PCR; TCRdb stores in-frame clones only, minus some. Of about 200,000 clones listed, roughly 87% were seen once; the top ten hold roughly 2%. The material sequenced was peripheral blood. The receptors originated from a man in his forties or fifties with active or convalescent COVID-19.

This clone was detected only once. CDR3 amino acids: CASSPQEMNTEAFF. In nucleotides, the CDR3 is TGTGCCAGCTCACCGCAGGAAATGAACACTGAAGCTTTCTTT. This sequence joins TRBV18 and TRBJ1-1; no firm D call. The CDR3 extends over 14 amino acids. V was trimmed by 3 bases and J by 0 bases, leaving 8 bases between them. Germline V gives CDR1 KGHSH, CDR2 LQKENI.

CDR3: CASSKLHINQPQHF. CDR3 nucleotide sequence: TGTGCCAGCAGCAAATTGCACATCAATCAGCCCCAGCATTTT. The rearrangement uses TRBV21-1 and TRBJ1-5; the table assigns TRBD1, which was not confirmed against the DNA. TRBV21-1 is annotated as a pseudogene. This CDR3 contains 14 residues.

This rearrangement joins TRBV2 to TRBJ1-2; TRBD1 might be the D (6 bases). The V end was cut by 8 bases, the J end by 2 bases, with 15 bases between. Germline CDR1 SNHLY, CDR2 FYNNEI. The CDR3 has 14 residues. CDR3 sequence: CASRYSGQNYGYTF. The CDR3, as DNA: TGTGCCAGCCGCTACTCTGGACAGAACTATGGCTACACCTTC.

V usage is TRBV6-1 and J usage is TRBJ1-5; D is perhaps TRBD1 (5 bases). The CDR3 length is 12 residues. Germline assignment: CDR1 MNHNS and CDR2 SASEGT. V was clipped by 2 bases and J by 6 bases, with 5 bases between them. The CDR3 reads CASSERGQPQHF. Here the CDR3 DNA reads TGTGCCAGCAGTGAAAGGGGTCAGCCCCAGCATTTT.

This clone was detected once. The rearrangement joins TRBV28 to TRBJ1-3, with TRBD1 matching over 10 bases. There are 15 residues in the CDR3. V lost 1 base and J lost 8; bases outside the gene matches: 5. CDR1 is MDHEN and CDR2 is SYDVKM in the germline V gene. CDR3 DNA sequence: TGTGCCAGCAGTTTATTTGACAGGGGGCTGGACACCATATATTTT. Its translation: CASSLFDRGLDTIYF.

The V gene is TRBV19, the J gene TRBJ2-3; no firm D call. Germline V lookup: CDR1 LNHDA, CDR2 SQIVND (reference sequence). Trimming removed 5 bases from V and 1 base from J, with 7 bases in between. This CDR3 contains 13 residues. CDR3 protein: CASSFQGTDTQYF. Written as DNA, the CDR3 is TGTGCCAGTAGTTTCCAGGGCACAGATACGCAGTATTTT.

The CDR3 here is CASSLAEQYNEQFF. The CDR3 DNA follows: TGCGCCAGCAGCTTAGCAGAACAGTACAATGAGCAGTTCTTC. The chain joins TRBV5-1 to TRBJ2-1; no clear D gene. From germline, CDR1 is SGHRS and CDR2 YFSETQ. The CDR3 sequence is 14 residues long. Trimming pared 2 bases from V and 4 bases from J, leaving 10 bases between. The complete variable domain, with remaining parts taken from reference TRBV5-1 and TRBJ2-1, reads KAGVTQTPRYLIKTRGQQVTLSCSPISGHRSVSWYQQTPGQGLQFLFEYFSETQRNKGNFPGRFSGRQFSNSRSEMNVSTLELGDSALYLCASSLAEQYNEQFFGPGTRLTVL.

This chain uses TRBV9 with TRBJ2-2; perhaps TRBD1 as D (5 bases). V shed 0 bases and J shed 0 bases, with 9 bases lying between them. CDR1 is SGDLS, CDR2 YYNGEE, per germline. The length of the CDR3 is 16 residues. CDR3 nucleotide sequence: TGTGCCAGCAGCGTAGACAGGACCGCGAACACCGGGGAGCTGTTTTTT. This gives the protein CASSVDRTANTGELFF.

This clone was detected only once. V gene TRBV7-9 combines with J gene TRBJ1-2; tentatively, D is TRBD1 (6 bases). Germline CDR1 and CDR2: SEHNR and FQNEAQ (reference sequence). With 3 bases removed from V and 6 bases from J, the gap between germline ends came to 8 bases. The CDR3 runs to 12 residues. The CDR3 is CASSFYRDGYTF. CDR3 nucleotides: TGTGCCAGCAGCTTTTACAGGGATGGCTACACCTTC.

The chain employs TRBV3-1 (or the pseudogene TRBV3-2) and TRBJ2-1, with D uncertain. The CDR3 consists of 14 residues. The V end lost 0 bases, the J end lost 4 bases, and 7 bases lay between the germline ends. Germline V gene data show CDR1 as LGHDT and CDR2 as YNNKEL (reference sequence). Written as DNA, the CDR3 is TGTGCCAGCAGCCAAGAGTACGGGTACAATGAGCAGTTCTTC. Translated: CASSQEYGYNEQFF.

The CDR3 coding sequence is TGCAGCGCCATCAACCAGGGTGGGTTAAGTAATGAGCAGTTCTTC. Amino acid sequence: CSAINQGGLSNEQFF. The rearrangement uses TRBV29-1 and TRBJ2-1; TRBD1 is a possible D gene (5 bases). The germline gives CDR1 SQVTM, CDR2 ANQGSEA. Between the trimmed V and J ends, which lost 7 bases and 7 bases, there was a span of 23 bases. The CDR3 runs 15 residues.

The CDR3 DNA reads as TGTGCCAGCAGTGAAACCGCCGGTTACGAGCAGTACTTC. Protein: CASSETAGYEQYF. The V call is TRBV6-4, the J call TRBJ2-7; D call uncertain. V lost 3 bases and J lost 4, with 10 bases in between. Germline V CDR1 and CDR2: MRHNA, SNTAGT. This CDR3 is 13 amino acids long.

The V gene is TRBV9, the J gene TRBJ2-1; D perhaps matches TRBD1 (5 bases). Germline-derived CDR1 and CDR2 are SGDLS and YYNGEE. This CDR3 has 18 residues. V was cut by 3 bases and J by 0 bases, with 19 bases left in between. CDR3 DNA sequence: TGTGCCAGCAGCGCACCCTCAAGGGGCTCGAGCTCCTACAATGAGCAGTTCTTC. Protein sequence: CASSAPSRGSSSYNEQFF.

This clone was picked up many times. CDR3 protein: CASSQTGGGSNEQFF. CDR3 nucleotide sequence: TGTGCCAGCAGTCAGACGGGAGGGGGGTCCAATGAGCAGTTCTTC. V gene TRBV6-4 combines with J gene TRBJ2-1, with TRBD2 identical over 8 bases. The CDR3 is 15 amino acids. Germline-derived CDR1 and CDR2 are MRHNA and SNTAGT. V was clipped by 5 bases and J by 6 bases; unmatched bases: 9.

The chain carries TRBV6-1 and TRBJ2-3; TRBD2 matches at 7 bases. Germline V gene data show CDR1 as MNHNS and CDR2 as SASEGT. J lost 0 bases, V lost 4 bases, and 13 bases had no gene match. The CDR3 runs 18 residues. Here the CDR3 DNA reads TGTGCCAGCAGTGCCAGCGGGATATCACCTCTTAGCACAGATACGCAGTATTTT. It specifies CASSASGISPLSTDTQYF.

The J gene is TRBJ1-1, the V gene TRBV30; D gene unclear. This CDR3 region has 12 residues. V was trimmed by 1 base and J by 2 bases, leaving 5 bases between them. Per germline, CDR1 GTSNPN and CDR2 SVGIG (reference sequence). The CDR3 DNA follows: TGTGCCTGGAGTGAAGCTAACACTGAAGCTTTCTTT. Encoded protein: CAWSEANTEAFF.

The genes are TRBV9 and TRBJ1-1; TRBD1 is a possible D gene (5 bases). The CDR3 is 14 amino acids. The V end was cut by 0 bases, the J end by 5 bases, with 11 bases between. CDR1 and CDR2 from the germline V gene are SGDLS and YYNGEE. The CDR3 region is CASSVDPGGTEAFF. The CDR3 DNA follows: TGTGCCAGCAGCGTAGACCCGGGGGGGACTGAAGCTTTCTTT. The full variable domain, rest sourced from reference TRBV9 and TRBJ1-1, is DSGVTQTPKHLITATGQRVTLRCSPRSGDLSVYWYQQSLDQGLQFLIQYYNGEERAKGNILERFSAQQFPDLHSELNLSSLELGDSALYFCASSVDPGGTEAFFGQGTRLTVV.

There are a few counts of this clone. Different DNA sequences within this sample yield the same CDR3. The chain recombines TRBV19 with TRBJ1-5, with D possibly being TRBD1 (5 bases). The germline V and J ends were trimmed by 2 bases and 7 bases, with 12 bases remaining between them. The CDR3 has 14 residues. In germline, CDR1 is LNHDA, CDR2 SQIVND (reference sequence). This CDR3 is CASSIQGLGQPQHF. Written as DNA, the CDR3 is TGTGCCAGTAGTATACAGGGACTAGGGCAGCCCCAGCATTTT.

The V gene is TRBV18, the J gene TRBJ2-1; tentative D call: TRBD1 (6 bases). V was pared by 6 bases and J by 7 bases, with 10 bases between. Germline V gene sequence: CDR1 KGHSH, CDR2 LQKENI. CDR3 size: 12 residues. CDR3 in DNA: TGTGCCAGCTCCGTCGGACAGAATGAGCAGTTCTTC. Its protein is CASSVGQNEQFF.

A single count supports this clone. The chain carries TRBV15 and TRBJ2-2; a weak D match, TRBD2 (5 bases). CDR1 and CDR2 (germline): LNHNV, YYDKDF (reference sequence). Trimming removed 8 bases from V and 3 bases from J, with 16 bases in between. CDR3 length equals 15 residues. CDR3 DNA sequence: TGTGCCACCGGAGGAAGGGTCGAAGACACCGGGGAGCTGTTTTTT. It encodes CATGGRVEDTGELFF.

The chain couples TRBV5-1 to TRBJ2-7; 9 nucleotides agree with TRBD1. Germline trimming cut 6 bases from V and 0 bases from J; bases unmatched to any gene: 10. CDR1 is SGHRS and CDR2 is YFSETQ in the germline V gene. This CDR3 has 16 amino acids. The CDR3 DNA reads as TGCGCCAGCACACTTACCGGGACAGGGAGCTCCTACGAGCAGTACTTC. Translating it yields CASTLTGTGSSYEQYF.

V usage is TRBV7-7 and J usage is TRBJ2-7; 11 nucleotides align to TRBD1. Looked up from germline, CDR1 is SSHAT and CDR2 is FNYEAQ (reference sequence). V was pared by 3 bases and J by 3 bases, with 1 base of the junction left unmatched. This CDR3 has 14 residues. The CDR3 DNA reads TGTGCCAGCAGCTTGGGACAGGGGGACTACGAGCAGTACTTC. It encodes CASSLGQGDYEQYF. The variable domain in full, completed from reference TRBV7-7 and TRBJ2-7, reads GAGVSQSPRYKVTKRGQDVTLRCDPISSHATLYWYQQALGQGPEFLTYFNYEAQPDKSGLPSDRFSAERPEGSISTLTIQRTEQRDSAMYRCASSLGQGDYEQYFGPGTRLTVT.

The table lists this clone with a few counts. This rearrangement joins TRBV28 to TRBJ1-5; weak D call: TRBD1 (5 bases). The V end was cut by 1 base, the J end by 4 bases, with 14 bases between. CDR3 length equals 16 residues. Germline-derived CDR1 and CDR2 are MDHEN and SYDVKM. The CDR3 nucleotides are TGTGCCAGCAGTTTATTTGGCAGGGTCATTAATCAGCCCCAGCATTTT. This encodes CASSLFGRVINQPQHF.

This clone was seen just once. The chain combines TRBV7-9 with TRBJ1-1; D remains unclear. The germline gives CDR1 SEHNR, CDR2 FQNEAQ (reference sequence). The CDR3 runs 13 residues. Trimming shortened V by 2 bases and J by 1 base, and 5 bases separated the two germline ends. In DNA form, the CDR3 reads TGTGCCAGCAGCTTAACAAGGAACACTGAAGCTTTCTTT. Translation: CASSLTRNTEAFF.

V is TRBV7-2 and J is TRBJ1-2, with D possibly TRBD1 on 6 matching bases. Deletions cut 3 bases from V and 5 bases from J, with 13 bases between. CDR1 is SGHTA and CDR2 is FQGNSA in the germline V gene. The CDR3 is made up of 14 amino acids. Here the CDR3 reads CASSFDTGNYGYTF. As DNA, the CDR3 is TGTGCCAGCAGCTTTGACACAGGGAATTATGGCTACACCTTC.

This chain uses TRBV28 with TRBJ1-5, with unresolved D. Germline loops: CDR1 MDHEN, CDR2 SYDVKM. This CDR3 spans 14 amino acids. The germline V and J ends were trimmed by 7 bases and 9 bases, with 19 bases remaining between them. The CDR3 bases are TGTGCCAGCACCGATAGTCTTAGTCTTCTGCCCCAGCATTTT. Translating it yields CASTDSLSLLPQHF.

The V and J genes are TRBV7-8 and TRBJ2-7; TRBD1 matches 9 bases. This CDR3 region has 16 residues. Trimming at V came to 7 bases and at J to 2 bases, leaving 12 bases not matched to a gene. CDR1 and CDR2 from the germline V gene are SGHVS and FQNEAQ. The CDR3 spells CASTSIMGQGAYEQYF. The CDR3, as DNA: TGTGCCAGCACCTCAATAATGGGACAGGGCGCCTACGAGCAGTACTTC.

The chain is built from TRBV25-1 and TRBJ2-5; 9 bases align to TRBD1. Germline trimming cut 1 base from V and 4 bases from J; bases unmatched to any gene: 7. Germline CDR1 is MGHDK and CDR2 is SYGVNS. This CDR3 is built from 16 residues. The CDR3 region has the DNA TGTGCCAGCAGTGAATCCGACAGGGGGTTAAGAGAGACCCAGTACTTC. Protein: CASSESDRGLRETQYF.

This chain links TRBV6-5 with TRBJ1-1; maybe TRBD1 (5 bases). Trimming left V 2 bases short and J 2 bases short, with 9 bases between. The CDR3 has 14 residues. The germline V gene has CDR1 MNHEY and CDR2 SVGAGI. CDR3 in amino acids: CASSYGGGNTEAFF. CDR3 DNA sequence: TGTGCCAGCAGTTACGGGGGGGGAAACACTGAAGCTTTCTTT.

The V and J genes are TRBV19 and TRBJ2-2, with 8 bases lining up with TRBD2. Germline assignment: CDR1 LNHDA and CDR2 SQIVND (reference sequence). The CDR3 extends over 18 amino acids. The V gene end was trimmed by 6 bases and the J gene end by 6 bases; junction bases not matched to a gene: 18. The CDR3 DNA reads TGTGCCAGTAGCGACCAATCGGGAGTCGGGGGGGCCGCCGGGGAGCTGTTTTTT. The encoded protein is CASSDQSGVGGAAGELFF.